What follows are 17 T cell receptor beta chains derived from one specimen sequenced in a study of beta chain features in type 1 diabetes. Investigators reverse transcribed all isolated RNA, so they sequenced expressed TCRB transcripts. The protocol was immunoSEQ multiplex PCR, while the TCRdb copy is restricted to in-frame clones and leaves out a portion. The sample has about 160,000 clones, approximately 9% seen once. The sequencing sample was made of central memory CD4+ T cells from blood. The receptors come from a woman aged 18-30 years in good health.

The chain combines TRBV11-3 with TRBJ2-1; TRBD2 matches at 9 bases. This CDR3 spans 13 amino acids. After removal of 8 bases from V and 4 bases from J, the junction contained 3 bases not matched to a gene. Germline V gives CDR1 SGHNT, CDR2 YENEEA. The CDR3 DNA reads TGTGCCAGCGAGGCGGGGGGGTACAATGAGCAGTTCTTC. It specifies CASEAGGYNEQFF.

The table lists this clone with a few counts. J is TRBJ1-2 and V is TRBV7-3; the match to TRBD1 covers 7 bases. The germline gives CDR1 SGHTA, CDR2 FQGTGA. The J segment lost 5 bases and the V segment lost 5 bases, leaving 8 bases of the junction unmatched. This CDR3 is built from 14 residues. CDR3 coding DNA: TGTGCCAGCAGCCCGTCGACAGGGCCATATGGCTACACCTTC. This codes for CASSPSTGPYGYTF.

The chain recombines TRBV18 with TRBJ1-1, with D tentatively TRBD1 (5 bases). There are 15 residues in the CDR3. V shed 1 base and J shed 1 base, with 10 bases lying between them. Germline values: CDR1 KGHSH, CDR2 LQKENI. The chain's CDR3 is CASSPQETANTEAFF. CDR3 nucleotides: TGTGCCAGCTCACCACAAGAGACAGCGAACACTGAAGCTTTCTTT. The full variable domain, its missing parts supplied by reference TRBV18 and TRBJ1-1, is NAGVMQNPRHLVRRRGQEARLRCSPMKGHSHVYWYRQLPEEGLKFMVYLQKENIIDESGMPKERFSAEFPKEGPSILRIQQVVRGDSAAYFCASSPQETANTEAFFGQGTRLTVV.

This chain connects TRBV11-2 to TRBJ2-5, with D maybe TRBD2 (6 bases). The germline V gene has CDR1 SGHAT and CDR2 FQNNGV. The germline V and J ends were trimmed by 5 bases and 0 bases, with 16 bases remaining between them. The CDR3 runs to 16 residues. CDR3 nucleotide sequence: TGTGCCAGCAGCCTGACCCTTAGCGGTTACCAAGAGACCCAGTACTTC. It yields the protein CASSLTLSGYQETQYF.

A remark on this clone: This same CDR3 is encoded by further DNA sequences in the sample. The J gene is TRBJ2-1, the V gene TRBV20-1; a possible D gene is TRBD2 (5 bases). Trimming stripped 1 base from V and 7 bases from J, with 5 bases between. This CDR3 is built from 11 residues. Looked up from germline, CDR1 is DFQATT and CDR2 is SNEGSKA (reference sequence). DNA of the CDR3: TGCAGTGCTAGAGGCGGGAATGAGCAGTTCTTC. Its protein product is CSARGGNEQFF.

CDR3: CASSRAETGGLLAKNIQYF. Here the CDR3 DNA reads TGTGCCAGCAGCCGGGCAGAGACAGGGGGCCTGTTAGCCAAAAACATTCAGTACTTC. The gene calls are TRBV7-2 and TRBJ2-4; TRBD1 matches at 10 bases. Trimming cost V 5 bases and J 0 bases; bases outside gene matches: 13. The CDR3 has 19 amino acids. The germline gives CDR1 SGHTA, CDR2 FQGNSA.

The CDR3 DNA reads TGTGCCAGCAGGGAGATCAGGGGGCCGCAAGAGACCCAGTACTTC. Protein sequence: CASREIRGPQETQYF. The chain is built from TRBV7-2 and TRBJ2-5; 8 bases are a match to TRBD1. The germline CDR1 and CDR2 sequences are SGHTA and FQGNSA. CDR3 length: 15 amino acids. J lost 2 bases, V lost 6 bases, and 8 bases had no gene match.

The gene calls are TRBV4-2 and TRBJ1-2, with D possibly TRBD1 on 5 matching bases. Deletions cut 0 bases from V and 4 bases from J, with 15 bases between. The CDR3 is made up of 16 amino acids. Germline V gene sequence: CDR1 LGHNA, CDR2 YNFKEQ. The chain's CDR3 is CASSQDTGRAIYGYTF. The CDR3 nucleotides read TGTGCCAGCAGCCAAGATACAGGCAGAGCAATCTATGGCTACACCTTC.

The chain is built from TRBV11-3 and TRBJ2-2; TRBD2 matches 7 bases. The germline gives CDR1 SGHNT, CDR2 YENEEA. CDR3 length: 18 residues. V trimming: 4 bases; J trimming: 0 bases; junction bases outside the gene matches: 11. CDR3 residues: CASSSDHAGGSNTGELFF. The CDR3 DNA is TGTGCCAGCAGCTCGGACCATGCCGGGGGGTCGAACACCGGGGAGCTGTTTTTT.

This clone occurred a few times. The rearrangement links TRBV7-9 to TRBJ2-7; D is perhaps TRBD2 (7 bases). The germline gives CDR1 SEHNR, CDR2 FQNEAQ (reference sequence). The ends were cut back, 4 bases at V and 2 bases at J, with 15 bases in the middle. The CDR3 is 15 residues long. The CDR3, as DNA: TGTGCCAGCAGCTGGACTCGGGGGGCACCCTACGAGCAGTACTTC. It codes for CASSWTRGAPYEQYF.

The gene calls are TRBV7-9 and TRBJ2-7; D gene ambiguous. The germline V gene has CDR1 SEHNR and CDR2 FQNEAQ (reference sequence). V was trimmed by 2 bases and J by 6 bases, leaving 5 bases between them. This CDR3 contains 11 residues. This CDR3 is CASSLNSEQYF. CDR3 bases: TGTGCCAGCAGCTTAAACTCCGAGCAGTACTTC.

This clone was detected only a few times. V gene TRBV27 combines with J gene TRBJ2-3; the D gene is possibly TRBD1 (6 bases). This CDR3 is built from 14 residues. CDR1 and CDR2 from the germline V gene are MNHEY and SMNVEV (reference sequence). Trimming removed 5 bases at V and 4 bases at J, with 13 bases between. CDR3 residues: CASSPGVGADTQYF. DNA for the CDR3: TGTGCCAGCAGTCCAGGGGTTGGCGCAGATACGCAGTATTTT.

This clone turned up a few times. The chain uses TRBV30 and TRBJ1-5, with 7 bases identical to TRBD1. Germline loops: CDR1 GTSNPN, CDR2 SVGIG (reference sequence). Trimming cost V 1 base and J 3 bases; bases outside gene matches: 6. The CDR3 covers 15 residues. CDR3 coding DNA: TGTGCCTGGAGTGAAGGGGGCTTATACAATCAGCCCCAGCATTTT. Protein sequence: CAWSEGGLYNQPQHF. Full variable domain (remainder filled in from reference TRBV30 and TRBJ1-5): SQTIHQWPATLVQPVGSPLSLECTVEGTSNPNLYWYRQAAGRGLQLLFYSVGIGQISSEVPQNLSASRPQDRQFILSSKKLLLSDSGFYLCAWSEGGLYNQPQHFGDGTRLSIL.

This clone was observed a handful of times. The V call is TRBV4-1, the J call TRBJ1-1; 7 bases map to TRBD1. The CDR3 consists of 17 residues. Germline V gene lookup returns CDR1 MGHRA and CDR2 YSYEKL. Losses at the gene ends were 0 bases for V and 0 bases for J; bases not matched to a gene: 7. CDR3 bases: TGCGCCAGCAGCCAAGATTGGGCAGGGGGAATGAACACTGAAGCTTTCTTT. It codes for CASSQDWAGGMNTEAFF.

The chain has TRBV2 and TRBJ1-2, with TRBD1 matching over 7 bases. The CDR3 contains 15 residues. Trimming cost V 6 bases and J 1 base; bases outside gene matches: 8. Germline V CDR1 and CDR2: SNHLY, FYNNEI. The CDR3 DNA reads TGTGCCAGCAGAGCCGACAGGGAAGTTAACTATGGCTACACCTTC. It is translated as CASRADREVNYGYTF.

V usage is TRBV2 and J usage is TRBJ2-4; D is unresolved. CDR1 and CDR2 (germline): SNHLY, FYNNEI. CDR3 size: 13 residues. Trimming stripped 6 bases from V and 9 bases from J, with 15 bases between. The CDR3 DNA reads as TGTGCCAGCAGCCCTGGTTCTACTGGCATTCAGTACTTC. Its protein is CASSPGSTGIQYF.

This clone was counted a few times. The chain employs TRBV2 and TRBJ1-1; D is perhaps TRBD1 (6 bases). This CDR3 contains 14 residues. Germline V lookup: CDR1 SNHLY, CDR2 FYNNEI. Trimming removed 1 base from V and 3 bases from J, with 9 bases in between. The CDR3 coding sequence is TGTGCCAGCAGTGAAGTACAGGGATACACTGAAGCTTTCTTT. Residues: CASSEVQGYTEAFF.